This T cell receptor beta chain was captured by sequencing in a study of PD-1 blockade in classical Hodgkin lymphoma. Overall study: Patients had nivolumab dosed at 3 mg/kg, delivered intravenously every 2 weeks.

CDR1 and CDR2 from the germline V gene are SGHAT and FQNNGV. The V and J ends lost 1 base and 6 bases, in that order; junction bases with no gene match: 15. The CDR3 runs 19 residues. After autologous stem cell transplantation all patients relapsed, and prior brentuximab vedotin exposure differed between cohorts. The table came from immunoSEQ multiplex PCR; TCRdb's copy has only in-frame clones and leaves some out. The profile covers about 110,000 clones, with about 89% appearing a single time and about 20% taken by the ten largest. A remark on this clone: Its antigen is not identified.

Study-level findings and limits: Complete responders possessed baseline diversity comparable to newly diagnosed patients.

This clonotype was sampled from a human donor with classical Hodgkin lymphoma. V gene TRBV11-2 combines with J gene TRBJ2-4; 10 nucleotides agree with TRBD1. Here the sequenced sample was peripheral blood mononuclear cells (PBMCs), taken before the second cycle of nivolumab. Here the CDR3 reads CASSLGPRQGAKYGNIQYF. The CDR3 DNA follows: TGTGCCAGCAGCTTAGGGCCACGACAGGGGGCCAAATACGGAAACATTCAGTACTTC.